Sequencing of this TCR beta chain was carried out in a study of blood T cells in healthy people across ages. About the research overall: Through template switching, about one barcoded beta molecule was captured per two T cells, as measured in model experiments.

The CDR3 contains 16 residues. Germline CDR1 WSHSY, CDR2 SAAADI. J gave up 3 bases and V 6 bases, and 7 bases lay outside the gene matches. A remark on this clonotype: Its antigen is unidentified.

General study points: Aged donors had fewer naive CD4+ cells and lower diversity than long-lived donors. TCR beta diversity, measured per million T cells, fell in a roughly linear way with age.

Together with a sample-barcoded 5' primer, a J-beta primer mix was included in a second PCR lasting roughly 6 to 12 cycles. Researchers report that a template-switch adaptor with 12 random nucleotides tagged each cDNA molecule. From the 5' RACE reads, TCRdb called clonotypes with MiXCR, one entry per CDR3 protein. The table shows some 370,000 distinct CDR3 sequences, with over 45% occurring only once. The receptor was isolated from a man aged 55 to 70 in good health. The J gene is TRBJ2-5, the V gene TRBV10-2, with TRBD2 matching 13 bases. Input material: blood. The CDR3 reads CASSSGLAGTKETQYF. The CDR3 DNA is TGCGCCAGCAGCTCGGGACTAGCGGGGACCAAAGAGACCCAGTACTTC.